These 7 T cell receptor beta chains came from one sample sequenced in a study of blood T cell repertoires in COVID-19. Profiling relied on immunoSEQ multiplex PCR, and the TCRdb table lists in-frame clones only, not all of them. The sample carries around 140,000 clones, 65% to 90% recorded once. Sequencing was performed on peripheral blood. Every receptor here comes from a human donor in a cohort sampled during active COVID-19.

The rearrangement joins TRBV7-2 to TRBJ2-5; TRBD1 agrees at 11 bases. The germline V gene encodes CDR1 SGHTA and CDR2 FQGNSA. The ends lost 0 bases at V and 1 base at J; junction bases unmatched: 1. The length of the CDR3 is 16 residues. In DNA form, the CDR3 reads TGTGCCAGCAGCTTAGCGGGGACAGGGGGCCAAGAGACCCAGTACTTC. Translation: CASSLAGTGGQETQYF.

In DNA form, the CDR3 reads TGTGCCAGCAGCTTGCAGAGGCAAGAGACCCAGTACTTC. It is translated as CASSLQRQETQYF. This sequence joins TRBV5-4 and TRBJ2-5; D gene ambiguous. The CDR3 spans 13 residues. V was clipped by 1 base and J by 2 bases, with 6 bases between them. Germline CDR1 reads SGHNT; CDR2 reads YYREEE (reference sequence).

The rearrangement joins TRBV18 to TRBJ2-5, with a possible D match to TRBD1 (6 bases). V was shortened by 5 bases and J by 2 bases, with 12 bases between the two germline ends. This CDR3 region has 14 residues. Looked up from germline, CDR1 is KGHSH and CDR2 is LQKENI. CDR3 amino acids: CASSATGPQETQYF. The CDR3 nucleotides read TGTGCCAGCTCAGCGACAGGCCCTCAAGAGACCCAGTACTTC.

The chain employs TRBV6-5 and TRBJ1-1; D may be TRBD1 (6 bases). This CDR3 spans 13 amino acids. Deletions cut 7 bases from V and 7 bases from J, with 16 bases between. CDR1 is MNHEY, CDR2 SVGAGI, per germline. The DNA for the CDR3 is TGTGCCAGCATCGCGCCAGGGGTTGATGAAGCTTTCTTT. It encodes CASIAPGVDEAFF.

In nucleotides, the CDR3 is TGTGCCAGCAGTGAATATCCAGGGGGTAACTATGGCTACACCTTC. Encoded protein: CASSEYPGGNYGYTF. The rearrangement joins TRBV6-1 to TRBJ1-2; 7 bases match TRBD1. CDR3 length equals 15 residues. The V gene end was trimmed by 2 bases and the J gene end by 1 base; junction bases not matched to a gene: 4. Germline CDR1 and CDR2: MNHNS and SASEGT.

The table lists this clone with a few counts. This chain links TRBV7-7 with TRBJ2-1; 9 nucleotides agree with TRBD2. This CDR3 is 15 amino acids long. The J segment lost 8 bases and the V segment lost 1 base, leaving 6 bases of the junction unmatched. Germline values: CDR1 SSHAT, CDR2 FNYEAQ (reference sequence). The CDR3 loop reads CASSLGAGGPHEQFF. The CDR3, as DNA: TGTGCCAGCAGCTTAGGTGCGGGAGGGCCGCATGAGCAGTTCTTC.

The chain has TRBV7-2 and TRBJ1-5, with 7 nucleotides matching TRBD1. In germline, CDR1 is SGHTA, CDR2 FQGNSA. The CDR3 length is 15 residues. V lost 5 bases and J lost 0; bases outside the gene matches: 4. CDR3 bases: TGTGCCAGCAGCGTAAGGACAGGTAGCAATCAGCCCCAGCATTTT. Translated: CASSVRTGSNQPQHF.